Presented here are 14 T cell receptor beta chains from one specimen sequenced in a study of Graves' ophthalmopathy and Graves' hyperthyroidism (dated by TCRdb to the late 2010s). These reads were obtained on an Illumina HiSeq 2000. For repertoire sequencing, TCR beta CDR3 regions were amplified from RNA transcripts. The first round of RT-PCR was done with HTBI primers and the Qiagen OneStep RT-PCR kit, and was followed by a second round of multiplex PCR, then size selection and purification. TCRdb reprocessed the public reads (quality trimming at Q25 with fastp, clone calling with MiXCR) and kept in-frame beta chains. Rows merge per CDR3 protein into single entries with the most common DNA and genes. Recorded for this sample are about 640,000 distinct CDR3 sequences; roughly two fifths of them occurred a single time. The ten top clones hold more than 3% of the sample. Material for sequencing was peripheral blood. The receptors stem from an adult man with Graves' ophthalmopathy.

The gene calls are TRBV20-1 and TRBJ2-2; 8 bases are shared with TRBD2. This CDR3 region has 14 residues. Trimming cost V 4 bases and J 3 bases; bases outside gene matches: 4. Germline V gene sequence: CDR1 DFQATT, CDR2 SNEGSKA (reference sequence). Written as DNA, the CDR3 is TGCAGTGCTACGGGACTAGAGGACACCGGGGAGCTGTTTTTT. Encoded protein: CSATGLEDTGELFF.

The rearrangement uses TRBV7-2 and TRBJ1-1, with D perhaps matching TRBD1 (5 bases). Germline V gene sequence: CDR1 SGHTA, CDR2 FQGNSA. This CDR3 is 16 amino acids long. Trimming pared 5 bases from V and 8 bases from J, leaving 24 bases between. CDR3 residues: CASSDTRDGRPGEAFF. DNA of the CDR3: TGTGCCAGCAGCGACACCCGGGACGGCAGACCGGGAGAAGCTTTCTTT.

This clonotype was observed a few times. V and J are TRBV20-1 and TRBJ2-3; 9 bases map to TRBD2. From germline, CDR1 is DFQATT and CDR2 SNEGSKA (reference sequence). The CDR3 extends over 13 amino acids. The V gene end was trimmed by 5 bases and the J gene end by 9 bases; junction bases not matched to a gene: 9. Written as DNA, the CDR3 is TGCAGTGCTCCTAGCGGGGACACAAGGACGCAGTATTTT. Residues: CSAPSGDTRTQYF.

Worth noting for this clonotype: Being one base from a much bigger clone, this may be a read error. The chain links TRBV19 to TRBJ2-7; 9 bases align to TRBD1. V dropped 3 bases and J dropped 2; count of bases not matched to a gene: 11. CDR1 and CDR2 (germline): LNHDA, SQIVND (reference sequence). This CDR3 spans 17 amino acids. The DNA of the CDR3 is TGTGCCAGTAGTATTGGGGTGTACGGGACAGGGACCTACGAGCAGTACTTC. Translated, it gives CASSIGVYGTGTYEQYF.

This clonotype was seen at least ten times. The rearrangement links TRBV7-2 to TRBJ2-7; D is perhaps TRBD2 (6 bases). This CDR3 region has 12 residues. The germline gives CDR1 SGHTA, CDR2 FQGNSA. Trimming removed 5 bases from V and 8 bases from J, with 13 bases in between. The CDR3 nucleotides are TGTGCCAGCAGCGAGTCTCTAGCGAAGCAGTACTTC. Protein: CASSESLAKQYF.

This clonotype has ten or more counts. The CDR3 DNA reads TGCGCCAGCAGCAAGGTCCCGGGCATGAACACTGAAGCTTTCTTT. Its protein product is CASSKVPGMNTEAFF. V usage is TRBV5-1 and J usage is TRBJ1-1; D remains unclear. This CDR3 spans 15 amino acids. Germline V CDR1 and CDR2: SGHRS, YFSETQ. The V end lost 4 bases, the J end lost 0 bases, and 13 bases lay between the germline ends.

CDR3: CASSVEGTGDYVLTF. In DNA, the CDR3 is TGTGCCAGCAGCGTAGAGGGGACAGGGGACTACGTCCTGACTTTC. The chain joins TRBV9 to TRBJ2-6, with 10 bases matching TRBD1. CDR1 SGDLS and CDR2 YYNGEE come from the germline V gene. The junction had 5 bases not matched to a gene; V was cut back by 0 bases and J by 11 bases. This CDR3 has 15 residues.

The gene calls are TRBV2 and TRBJ1-2, with 7 bases aligning to TRBD1. Germline V lookup: CDR1 SNHLY, CDR2 FYNNEI. The J segment lost 7 bases and the V segment lost 6 bases, leaving 5 bases of the junction unmatched. The CDR3 sequence is 12 residues long. DNA of the CDR3: TGTGCCAGCAGGAGGGGACAGCCTGGCTACACCTTC. Encoded protein: CASRRGQPGYTF.

A few counts support this clonotype. The V gene is TRBV12-3 or TRBV12-4, the J gene TRBJ2-5, with D uncertain. The ends were cut back, 3 bases at V and 5 bases at J, with 19 bases in the middle. The CDR3 has 16 residues. DNA of the CDR3: TGTGCCAGCAGTTTCGGGCGCAGAATAGTTAGGGAGACCCAGTACTTC. Protein: CASSFGRRIVRETQYF.

There are many counts of this clonotype. J is TRBJ1-6 and V is TRBV2; no firm D call. The ends were cut back, 7 bases at V and 12 bases at J, with 25 bases in the middle. This CDR3 has 16 residues. The germline V gene encodes CDR1 SNHLY and CDR2 FYNNEI. CDR3 amino acids: CASTTLSTAIKEPLHF. The CDR3 bases are TGTGCCAGCACCACCCTAAGTACAGCCATTAAGGAACCCCTCCACTTT.

As to this clonotype: With a much larger clone just one base away, this may be a read error. The chain carries TRBV2 and TRBJ2-7; TRBD1 might be the D (6 bases). Germline V gene lookup returns CDR1 SNHLY and CDR2 FYNNEI. CDR3 length: 14 residues. Written as DNA, the CDR3 is TGTGCCAGCAGCGGAACAGGGATCAGGGACGAGCGGTACTTC. Protein sequence: CASSGTGIRDERYF.

This clonotype was counted a few times. The chain uses TRBV11-2 and TRBJ2-5; 13 positions match TRBD2. Germline V gene data show CDR1 as SGHAT and CDR2 as FQNNGV. The CDR3 extends over 16 amino acids. V lost 5 bases and J lost 1; bases outside the gene matches: 4. CDR3 bases: TGTGCCAGCAGCCGCGGACTAGCGGGGGCCCAAGAGACCCAGTACTTC. Translated: CASSRGLAGAQETQYF.

This clonotype was detected only once. This chain connects TRBV10-3 to TRBJ1-6, with D unresolved. Deletions cut 4 bases from V and 7 bases from J, with 14 bases between. The CDR3 contains 15 residues. The germline gives CDR1 ENHRY, CDR2 SYGVKD. The CDR3 spells CAISANAEANSPLHF. As DNA, the CDR3 is TGTGCCATCAGTGCTAACGCCGAGGCGAATTCACCCCTCCACTTT.

This chain links TRBV2 with TRBJ1-4, with TRBD1 identical over 9 bases. Germline CDR1 reads SNHLY; CDR2 reads FYNNEI. The CDR3 spans 15 residues. The V segment lost 6 bases and the J segment 6 bases; nucleotides outside the gene matches: 8. The CDR3 here is CASSPSGTGYEKLFF. The CDR3 nucleotides read TGTGCCAGCAGCCCCTCCGGGACAGGGTATGAAAAACTGTTTTTT.